This TCR beta chain was sequenced for a study of T-cell memory formation after mild COVID-19. At the level of the study: Largely donor-specific TCR clusters were found. Study outcomes and limitations: While clones contracting from day 15 to 85 were balanced between CD4 and CD8, later expanders leaned CD4+. Some clones that responded turned up in pre-infection memory, which suggests that cross-reactive memory joined in. Nothing showed for sure that second-wave clones peaking on day 37 were SARS-CoV-2 specific.

Each CDR3 protein gets one entry after TCRdb re-called the 5' RACE reads with MiXCR. The sample records 400,000 or so distinct CDR3 sequences, about 19% being singletons. This CDR3 region has 13 residues. Germline CDR1 is SGHNT and CDR2 is YYREEE (reference sequence). Trimming took 2 bases from V and 5 from J, leaving 11 bases between them. This clonotype was detected only a few times. The antigen remains undetermined. This TCR derives from an adult woman who had mild COVID-19 (a few samples of this study predate the infection). Cell type and time point are not known. Sequenced input: PBMCs or a T cell subset sorted from them (not recorded which). The chain couples TRBV5-4 to TRBJ2-7; D is perhaps TRBD2 (5 bases). The CDR3 sequence is CASSLRDTDEQYF. The CDR3 nucleotides read TGTGCCAGCAGCTTACGGGATACGGACGAGCAGTACTTC.